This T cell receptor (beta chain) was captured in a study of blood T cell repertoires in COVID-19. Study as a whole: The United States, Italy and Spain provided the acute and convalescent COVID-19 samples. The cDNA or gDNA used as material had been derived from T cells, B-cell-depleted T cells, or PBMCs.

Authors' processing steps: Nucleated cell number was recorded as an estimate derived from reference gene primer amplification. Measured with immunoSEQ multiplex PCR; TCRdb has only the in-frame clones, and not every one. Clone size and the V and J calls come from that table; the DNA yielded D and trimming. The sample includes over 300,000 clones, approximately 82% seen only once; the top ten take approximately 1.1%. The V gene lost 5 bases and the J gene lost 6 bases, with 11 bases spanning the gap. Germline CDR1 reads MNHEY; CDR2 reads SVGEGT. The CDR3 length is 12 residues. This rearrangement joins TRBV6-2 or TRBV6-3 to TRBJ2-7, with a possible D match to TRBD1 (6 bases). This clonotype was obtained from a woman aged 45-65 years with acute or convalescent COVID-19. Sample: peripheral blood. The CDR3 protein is CASSHRVGEQYF. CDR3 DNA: TGTGCCAGCAGTCACAGGGTAGGCGAGCAGTACTTC.